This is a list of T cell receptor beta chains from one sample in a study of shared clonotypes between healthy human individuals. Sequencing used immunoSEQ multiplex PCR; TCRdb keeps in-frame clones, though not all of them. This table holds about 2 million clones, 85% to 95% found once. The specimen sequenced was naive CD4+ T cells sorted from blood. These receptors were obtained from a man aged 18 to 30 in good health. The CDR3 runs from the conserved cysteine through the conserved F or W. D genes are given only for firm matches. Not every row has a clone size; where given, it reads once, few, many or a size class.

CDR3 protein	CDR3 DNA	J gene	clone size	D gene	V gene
CASSVSSTNTGELFF	TGTGCCAGCAGTGTAAGCAGCACGAACACCGGGGAGCTGTTTTTT	TRBJ2-2	-	-	TRBV6-1
CASSNREQGNTIYF	TGTGCCAGCAGCAACCGGGAACAAGGAAACACCATATATTTT	TRBJ1-3	few	-	TRBV9
CASSLDQGATDTQYF	TGTGCCAGCAGCTTGGATCAGGGGGCCACAGATACGCAGTATTTT	TRBJ2-3	-	TRBD1	TRBV5-6
CASSPGTHGADEQFF	TGTGCCAGCTCACCAGGGACCCACGGAGCGGATGAGCAGTTCTTC	TRBJ2-1	-	-	TRBV18
CASSRGLPVQYF	TGTGCCAGCAGTCGGGGCCTCCCGGTACAGTACTTC	TRBJ2-5	-	-	TRBV6-5
CAISESPGPDTEAFF	TGTGCCATCAGTGAGTCGCCGGGACCTGACACTGAAGCTTTCTTT	TRBJ1-1	once	-	TRBV10-3
CAWSVVGWSTGTEAFF	TGTGCCTGGAGTGTGGTGGGGTGGAGTACCGGCACTGAAGCTTTCTTT	TRBJ1-1	-	-	TRBV30
CASMGMANTGELFF	TGCGCCAGCATGGGTATGGCGAACACCGGGGAGCTGTTTTTT	TRBJ2-2	once	-	TRBV5-1
CASSIRDPVQETQYF	TGTGCCAGCAGCATACGGGACCCGGTCCAAGAGACCCAGTACTTC	TRBJ2-5	-	-	TRBV7-2
CASTLLPTARLSREQYF	TGTGCCAGTACCTTGCTGCCTACAGCCAGGCTTAGCAGGGAGCAGTACTTC	TRBJ2-7	-	-	TRBV19
CASSHNSGNTEAFF	TGTGCCAGCAGCCATAATTCAGGGAACACTGAAGCTTTCTTT	TRBJ1-1	-	-	TRBV11-2
CASSGTGASFNTEAFF	TGTGCCTCATCCGGGACAGGCGCCTCTTTTAACACTGAAGCTTTCTTT	TRBJ1-1	-	TRBD1	TRBV9
CASSSSLGQSEQFF	TGTGCCAGCAGCTCCTCCCTGGGGCAATCCGAGCAGTTCTTC	TRBJ2-1	-	-	TRBV11-2
CASSFDVPSYEQYF	TGCGCCAGCAGCTTTGACGTACCATCTTACGAGCAGTACTTC	TRBJ2-7	-	-	TRBV5-1